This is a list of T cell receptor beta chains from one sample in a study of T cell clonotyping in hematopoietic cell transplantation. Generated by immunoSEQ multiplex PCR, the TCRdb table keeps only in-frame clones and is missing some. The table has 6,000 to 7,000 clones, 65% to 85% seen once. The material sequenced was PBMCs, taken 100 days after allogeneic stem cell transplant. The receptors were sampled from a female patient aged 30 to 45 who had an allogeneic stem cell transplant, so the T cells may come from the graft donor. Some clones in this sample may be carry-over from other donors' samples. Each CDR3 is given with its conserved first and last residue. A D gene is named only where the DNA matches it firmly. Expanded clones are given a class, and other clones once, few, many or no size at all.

CDR3: CSVPGQGNVLTF
DNA: TGCAGCGTACCGGGACAGGGCAACGTCCTGACTTTC
D: TRBD1
J: TRBJ2-6
V: TRBV29-1
size: -

CDR3: CASSLTSGYSTDTQYF
DNA: TGTGCCAGTAGCCTGACTAGCGGTTATAGCACAGATACGCAGTATTTT
D: TRBD2
J: TRBJ2-3
V: TRBV19
size: -

CDR3: CASSLYRRDGYTF
DNA: TGTGCCAGCAGCCTATACCGCAGGGATGGCTACACCTTC
D: -
J: TRBJ1-2
V: TRBV14
size: -

CDR3: CASSEGTAARGYTF
DNA: TGCGCCAGCAGCGAAGGGACGGCCGCTCGAGGCTACACCTTC
D: -
J: TRBJ1-2
V: TRBV10-2
size: -

CDR3: CASRSGASTYEQYF
DNA: TGTGCCAGCAGGTCCGGGGCTTCAACCTACGAGCAGTACTTC
D: -
J: TRBJ2-7
V: TRBV5-5
size: few

CDR3: CASSSGPSQETQYF
DNA: TGCGCCAGCAGCTCAGGACCATCTCAAGAGACCCAGTACTTC
D: -
J: TRBJ2-5
V: TRBV5-1
size: -

CDR3: CASSTEGKYNSPLHF
DNA: TGTGCCAGCAGTACAGAGGGGAAATATAATTCACCCCTCCACTTT
D: -
J: TRBJ1-6
V: TRBV9
size: -

CDR3: CASKGQGDQPQHF
DNA: TGTGCCAGCAAGGGACAGGGAGATCAGCCCCAGCATTTT
D: TRBD1
J: TRBJ1-5
V: TRBV2
size: -

CDR3: CASSQESNYGYTF
DNA: TGCGCCAGCAGCCAAGAATCGAACTATGGCTACACCTTC
D: -
J: TRBJ1-2
V: TRBV4-1
size: medium-sized

CDR3: CASSIRSGRETQYF
DNA: TGTGCCAGTAGTATAAGATCTGGGAGGGAGACCCAGTACTTC
D: -
J: TRBJ2-5
V: TRBV19
size: -

CDR3: CASSLDIAGPAYNEQFF
DNA: TGTGCCAGCAGCCTGGACATAGCGGGGCCGGCCTACAATGAGCAGTTCTTC
D: -
J: TRBJ2-1
V: TRBV21-1
size: -

CDR3: CASSEAGVTNEKLFF
DNA: TGTGCCAGCAGTGAAGCGGGGGTAACTAATGAAAAACTGTTTTTT
D: -
J: TRBJ1-4
V: TRBV2
size: -

CDR3: CSAGQGYEQYF
DNA: TGCAGTGCTGGACAGGGCTACGAGCAGTACTTC
D: TRBD1
J: TRBJ2-7
V: TRBV20-1
size: -

CDR3: CASTPETGAAVETQYF
DNA: TGTGCCAGCACCCCGGAAACAGGGGCCGCGGTAGAGACCCAGTACTTC
D: TRBD1
J: TRBJ2-5
V: TRBV18
size: -

CDR3: CASSITRNTIYF
DNA: TGTGCCAGTAGTATAACCAGAAACACCATATATTTT
D: -
J: TRBJ1-3
V: TRBV19
size: -

CDR3: CASSFSGTGYGYTF
DNA: TGTGCCAGCAGCTTCTCCGGGACCGGCTATGGCTACACCTTC
D: -
J: TRBJ1-2
V: TRBV7-3
size: -

CDR3: CASNFEYDYGYTF
DNA: TGTGCCAGTAACTTCGAATATGACTATGGCTACACCTTC
D: -
J: TRBJ1-2
V: TRBV19
size: -

CDR3: CAWSGGVSRASFTDTQYF
DNA: TGTGCCTGGAGTGGAGGAGTATCCAGGGCATCATTCACAGATACGCAGTATTTT
D: -
J: TRBJ2-3
V: TRBV30
size: -

CDR3: CAEGVAYNEQFF
DNA: TGTGCCGAGGGGGTTGCCTACAATGAGCAGTTCTTC
D: -
J: TRBJ2-1
V: TRBV6-6
size: -

CDR3: CASSYTRSDTQYF
DNA: TGTGCCAGCAGCTACACCCGCTCAGATACGCAGTATTTT
D: -
J: TRBJ2-3
V: TRBV7-3
size: -

CDR3: CAWSFSYEQYF
DNA: TGTGCCTGGAGTTTCAGTTACGAGCAGTACTTC
D: -
J: TRBJ2-7
V: TRBV30
size: -

CDR3: CASSKKGEPCPGELFF
DNA: TGTGCCAGCAGCAAAAAGGGGGAACCGTGTCCCGGGGAGCTGTTTTTT
D: -
J: TRBJ2-2
V: TRBV21-1
size: -

CDR3: CASSLRPSSYNEQFF
DNA: TGTGCCAGCAGCTTAAGGCCAAGCTCCTACAATGAGCAGTTCTTC
D: -
J: TRBJ2-1
V: TRBV7-2
size: medium-sized

CDR3: CASSRDGGDEQFF
DNA: TGTGCCAGCAGTAGGGACGGTGGGGATGAGCAGTTCTTC
D: -
J: TRBJ2-1
V: TRBV4-2
size: -

CDR3: CAEAGQGGNEQFF
DNA: TGTGCGGAGGCGGGACAGGGTGGCAATGAGCAGTTCTTC
D: TRBD1
J: TRBJ2-1
V: TRBV7-9
size: few

CDR3: CASSPPWRGNQPQHF
DNA: TGTGCCAGCAGCCCTCCGTGGAGGGGGAACCAGCCCCAGCATTTT
D: -
J: TRBJ1-5
V: TRBV7-2
size: -

CDR3: CASRRGATYEQYF
DNA: TGTGCCAGCAGGCGGGGGGCCACCTACGAGCAGTACTTC
D: TRBD2
J: TRBJ2-7
V: TRBV7-2
size: -

CDR3: CASSRGSTDTQYF
DNA: TGTGCCAGCAGCCGGGGGAGCACAGATACGCAGTATTTT
D: -
J: TRBJ2-3
V: TRBV7-9
size: -

CDR3: CASSLGQFTDTQYF
DNA: TGCGCCAGCAGCTTAGGGCAGTTCACAGATACGCAGTATTTT
D: -
J: TRBJ2-3
V: TRBV5-1
size: few

CDR3: CASSQDRGPGNTIYF
DNA: TGCGCCAGCAGCCAAGATAGGGGCCCTGGAAACACCATATATTTT
D: -
J: TRBJ1-3
V: TRBV4-3
size: -

CDR3: CASSQGGTSGGQETQYF
DNA: TGCGCCAGCAGCCAAGGTGGAACTAGCGGGGGACAAGAGACTCAGTACTTC
D: TRBD2
J: TRBJ2-5
V: TRBV4-1
size: -

CDR3: CASVIAGGDDTQYF
DNA: TGTGCCAGCGTAATAGCGGGGGGTGATGATACGCAGTATTTT
D: TRBD2
J: TRBJ2-3
V: TRBV13
size: -

CDR3: CASSLAYEQYF
DNA: TGCGCCAGCAGCCTGGCCTACGAGCAGTACTTC
D: -
J: TRBJ2-7
V: TRBV5-1
size: medium-sized

CDR3: CASSQDWGQGIGNTIYF
DNA: TGCGCCAGCAGCCAAGATTGGGGACAGGGGATAGGAAACACCATATATTTT
D: TRBD1
J: TRBJ1-3
V: TRBV4-3
size: -

CDR3: CASSQEGQGNEKLFF
DNA: TGCGCCAGCAGCCAAGAGGGACAGGGTAATGAAAAACTGTTTTTT
D: TRBD1
J: TRBJ1-4
V: TRBV4-3
size: -

CDR3: CASSLVRGRGNTIYF
DNA: TGTGCCAGCAGCTTAGTACGGGGGAGAGGAAACACCATATATTTT
D: -
J: TRBJ1-3
V: TRBV7-2
size: -

CDR3: CASSQDGTVYGYTF
DNA: TGCGCCAGCAGCCAAGACGGGACGGTCTATGGCTACACCTTC
D: -
J: TRBJ1-2
V: TRBV4-1
size: -

CDR3: CASRLARELHTEAFF
DNA: TGTGCAAGTCGCTTAGCGAGGGAGCTGCACACTGAAGCTTTCTTT
D: -
J: TRBJ1-1
V: TRBV12-2
size: -

CDR3: CAISDSPGETRGYTF
DNA: TGTGCCATCAGTGATTCCCCAGGGGAAACGAGAGGCTACACCTTC
D: -
J: TRBJ1-2
V: TRBV10-3
size: -

CDR3: CASSLPTSYEQYF
DNA: TGTGCCAGCAGCTTGCCTACCTCCTACGAGCAGTACTTC
D: -
J: TRBJ2-7
V: TRBV5-5
size: few

CDR3: CASSSRTSGGRADTQYF
DNA: TGTGCCAGCAGCTCCCGGACTAGCGGGGGGAGGGCAGATACGCAGTATTTT
D: TRBD2
J: TRBJ2-3
V: TRBV13
size: -

CDR3: CASSTSSNQPQHF
DNA: TGTGCCAGTAGTACGTCTAGCAATCAGCCCCAGCATTTT
D: -
J: TRBJ1-5
V: TRBV19
size: -

CDR3: CASSIRWDPGYGYTF
DNA: TGTGCCAGTAGTATTCGCTGGGACCCAGGATATGGCTACACCTTC
D: -
J: TRBJ1-2
V: TRBV19
size: -

CDR3: CASSFSENTEAFF
DNA: TGTGCCAGCAGTTTCTCAGAGAACACTGAAGCTTTCTTT
D: -
J: TRBJ1-1
V: TRBV6-6
size: -

CDR3: CASSPASGGPIDTQYF
DNA: TGTGCCAGCAGCCCCGCTAGCGGGGGGCCGATAGATACGCAGTATTTT
D: TRBD2
J: TRBJ2-3
V: TRBV9
size: -